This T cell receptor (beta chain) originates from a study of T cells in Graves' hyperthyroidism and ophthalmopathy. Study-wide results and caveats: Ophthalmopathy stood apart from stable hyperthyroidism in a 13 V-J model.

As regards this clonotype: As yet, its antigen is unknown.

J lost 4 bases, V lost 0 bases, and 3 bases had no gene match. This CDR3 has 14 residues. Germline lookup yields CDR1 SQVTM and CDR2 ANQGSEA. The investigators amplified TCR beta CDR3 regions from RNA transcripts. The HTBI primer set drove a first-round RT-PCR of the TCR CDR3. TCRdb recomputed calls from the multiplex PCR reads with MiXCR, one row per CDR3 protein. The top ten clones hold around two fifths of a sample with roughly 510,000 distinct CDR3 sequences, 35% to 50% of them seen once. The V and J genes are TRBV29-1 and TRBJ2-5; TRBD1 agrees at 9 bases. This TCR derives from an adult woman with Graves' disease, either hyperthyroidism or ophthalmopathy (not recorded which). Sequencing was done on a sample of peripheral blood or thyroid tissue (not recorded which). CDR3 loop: CSVEDRDRAETQYF. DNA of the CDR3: TGCAGCGTTGAAGATCGGGACAGGGCAGAGACCCAGTACTTC. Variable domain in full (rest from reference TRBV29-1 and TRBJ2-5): SAVISQKPSRDICQRGTSLTIQCQVDSQVTMMFWYRQQPGQSLTLIATANQGSEATYESGFVIDKFPISRPNLTFSTLTVSNMSPEDSSIYLCSVEDRDRAETQYFGPGTRLLVL.